Listed below are T cell receptor beta chains from one sample, sequenced in a study of cytomegalovirus exposure and HLA in healthy donors. The assay was immunoSEQ multiplex PCR, and TCRdb's table has in-frame clones only and misses some. The repertoire has 95,000 to 150,000 clones, 70% to 80% of them found once; the top ten carry roughly 8.2%. The sequencing input was PBMCs. These receptors came from a woman aged 40-49 years in good health and CMV-seropositive. CDR3s include the opening cysteine and the closing phenylalanine or tryptophan. D genes are given only for firm matches. Expanded clones get a size class; other rows say once, few or many, or leave the size out.

CDR3: CASSPNLGQGRTEAFF
DNA: TGTGCCAGCAGCCCAAATCTAGGACAGGGGAGGACTGAAGCTTTCTTT
size: .
D: TRBD1
V: TRBV14
J: TRBJ1-1

CDR3: CASSQDGAGDGGYTF
DNA: TGTGCCAGCAGCCAAGACGGGGCAGGGGATGGGGGCTACACCTTC
size: .
D: .
V: TRBV4-2
J: TRBJ1-2

CDR3: CASSSTGVPNYGYTF
DNA: TGTGCCAGTAGTTCGACAGGAGTCCCTAACTATGGCTACACCTTC
size: .
D: .
V: TRBV19
J: TRBJ1-2

CDR3: CASSDRGQREEKLFF
DNA: TGCGCCAGCAGCGATCGTGGACAGAGGGAGGAAAAACTGTTTTTT
size: .
D: .
V: TRBV5-1
J: TRBJ1-4

CDR3: CASRRVASGNTIYF
DNA: TGTGCCAGTAGGAGGGTAGCCTCTGGAAACACCATATATTTT
size: .
D: .
V: TRBV19
J: TRBJ1-3

CDR3: CAISDPAGGSGYTF
DNA: TGTGCCATCAGTGATCCGGCAGGGGGGTCTGGCTACACCTTC
size: .
D: TRBD1
V: TRBV10-3
J: TRBJ1-2

CDR3: CASSFSSSGANVLTF
DNA: TGTGCCAGCAGCTTTTCCAGCTCTGGGGCCAACGTCCTGACTTTC
size: .
D: .
V: TRBV7-9
J: TRBJ2-6

CDR3: CASSEGGSGSSKEAFF
DNA: TGTGCCAGCAGTGAGGGGGGTTCGGGGTCGAGCAAAGAAGCTTTCTTT
size: .
D: .
V: TRBV25-1
J: TRBJ1-1

CDR3: CASSTGQGGNIQYF
DNA: TGTGCCAGCTCAACGGGACAGGGGGGGAACATTCAGTACTTC
size: .
D: TRBD1
V: TRBV18
J: TRBJ2-4

CDR3: CASSPGQGVWGYTF
DNA: TGTGCCAGCAGCCCCGGACAGGGGGTTTGGGGCTACACCTTC
size: .
D: TRBD1
V: TRBV14
J: TRBJ1-2

CDR3: CASGLVRGTEAFF
DNA: TGTGCTAGTGGTTTGGTCCGGGGCACTGAAGCTTTCTTT
size: few
D: .
V: TRBV12-5
J: TRBJ1-1

CDR3: CSARTGGVDGYTF
DNA: TGCAGCGCCCGGACAGGGGGCGTAGATGGCTACACCTTC
size: .
D: TRBD1
V: TRBV29-1
J: TRBJ1-2

CDR3: CASSLSSVYEQYF
DNA: TGTGCCAGCAGCTTATCGAGTGTCTACGAGCAGTACTTC
size: .
D: .
V: TRBV7-6
J: TRBJ2-7

CDR3: CASSATYWDSTYEQYF
DNA: TGCGCCAGCAGCGCGACGTATTGGGACAGTACCTACGAGCAGTACTTC
size: .
D: TRBD1
V: TRBV5-1
J: TRBJ2-7

CDR3: CASSSTQNYGYTF
DNA: TGTGCCAGCAGCTCTACACAGAACTATGGCTACACCTTC
size: .
D: .
V: TRBV5-4
J: TRBJ1-2

CDR3: CASGGAGAYEQYF
DNA: TGTGCCAGCGGGGGAGCGGGGGCTTACGAGCAGTACTTC
size: .
D: TRBD2
V: TRBV5-6
J: TRBJ2-7

CDR3: CATADRGKDQPQHF
DNA: TGTGCCACCGCGGACAGGGGGAAAGATCAGCCCCAGCATTTT
size: .
D: TRBD1
V: TRBV5-4
J: TRBJ1-5

CDR3: CASSLLAGGDSPLHF
DNA: TGTGCCAGCAGCTTATTAGCGGGGGGAGATTCACCCCTCCACTTT
size: .
D: .
V: TRBV11-2
J: TRBJ1-6

CDR3: CASSDSRNTIYF
DNA: TGTGCCAGCAGTGACAGTCGAAACACCATATATTTT
size: .
D: .
V: TRBV2
J: TRBJ1-3

CDR3: CASSSGETQYF
DNA: TGTGCCAGTAGTAGCGGAGAGACCCAGTACTTC
size: .
D: .
V: TRBV19
J: TRBJ2-5

CDR3: CASSFDETGEGYTF
DNA: TGTGCCAGCAGCTTTGATGAGACAGGGGAAGGCTACACCTTC
size: .
D: TRBD1
V: TRBV7-7
J: TRBJ1-2

CDR3: CASSAPQGVHQPQHF
DNA: TGTGCCAGCAGCGCACCACAGGGGGTACATCAGCCCCAGCATTTT
size: .
D: TRBD1
V: TRBV9
J: TRBJ1-5

CDR3: CASSPPSGEVTGELFF
DNA: TGTGCCAGCAGCCCACCCTCCGGGGAAGTAACCGGGGAGCTGTTTTTT
size: once
D: .
V: TRBV7-3
J: TRBJ2-2

CDR3: CASSYSLNQPQHF
DNA: TGTGCCAGCAGCTACTCCCTCAATCAGCCCCAGCATTTT
size: .
D: .
V: TRBV11-2
J: TRBJ1-5